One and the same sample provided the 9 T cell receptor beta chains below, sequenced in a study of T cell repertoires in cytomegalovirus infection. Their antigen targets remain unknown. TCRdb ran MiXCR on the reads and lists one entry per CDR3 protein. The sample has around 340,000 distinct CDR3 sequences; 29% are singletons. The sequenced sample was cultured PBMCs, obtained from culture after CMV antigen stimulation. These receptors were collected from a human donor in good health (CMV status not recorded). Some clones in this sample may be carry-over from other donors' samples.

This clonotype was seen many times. CDR3 protein: CATWGDGRRTDTQYF. The CDR3 coding sequence is TGTGCCACTTGGGGTGACGGTAGGCGCACAGATACGCAGTATTTT. This chain uses TRBV10-3 with TRBJ2-3; D remains unclear. CDR1 and CDR2 (germline): ENHRY, SYGVKD. The CDR3 consists of 15 residues. V lost 10 bases to trimming and J lost 1 base, with 18 bases between them.

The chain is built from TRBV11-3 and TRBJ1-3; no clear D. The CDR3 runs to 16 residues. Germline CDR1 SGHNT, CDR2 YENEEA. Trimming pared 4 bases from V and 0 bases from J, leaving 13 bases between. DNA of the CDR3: TGTGCCAGCAGCTCGCAGTATGACCCCTCTGGAAACACCATATATTTT. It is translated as CASSSQYDPSGNTIYF.

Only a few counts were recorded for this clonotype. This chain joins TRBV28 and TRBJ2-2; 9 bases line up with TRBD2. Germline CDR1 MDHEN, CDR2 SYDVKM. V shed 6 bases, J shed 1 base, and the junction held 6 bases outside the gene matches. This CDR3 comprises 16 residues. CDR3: CASRSSTSGNTGELFF. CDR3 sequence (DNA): TGTGCCAGCAGATCATCGACTAGCGGGAACACCGGGGAGCTGTTTTTT.

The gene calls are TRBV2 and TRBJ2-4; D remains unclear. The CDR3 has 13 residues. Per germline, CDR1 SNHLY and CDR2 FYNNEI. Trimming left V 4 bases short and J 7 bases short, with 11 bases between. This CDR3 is CASSVGPANIQYF. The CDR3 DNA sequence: TGTGCCAGCAGTGTAGGTCCGGCGAACATTCAGTACTTC. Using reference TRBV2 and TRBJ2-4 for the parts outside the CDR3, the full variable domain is EPEVTQTPSHQVTQMGQEVILRCVPISNHLYFYWYRQILGQKVEFLVSFYNNEISEKSEIFDDQFSVERPDGSNFTLKIRSTKLEDSAMYFCASSVGPANIQYFGAGTRLSVL.

The CDR3 coding sequence is TGTGCCATCAGTGAATCGAGTTCCGAGACCCAGTACTTC. Protein product: CAISESSSETQYF. The rearrangement links TRBV10-3 to TRBJ2-5; no definite D call. The CDR3 is 13 residues long. V lost 3 bases to trimming and J lost 5 bases, with 10 bases between them. Germline V lookup: CDR1 ENHRY, CDR2 SYGVKD.

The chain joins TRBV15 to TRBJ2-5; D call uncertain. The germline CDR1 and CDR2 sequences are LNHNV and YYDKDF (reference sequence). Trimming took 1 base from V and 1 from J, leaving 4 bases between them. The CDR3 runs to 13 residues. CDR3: CATSRVAQETQYF. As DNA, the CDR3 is TGTGCCACCAGCAGAGTGGCCCAAGAGACCCAGTACTTC.

CDR3 sequence reads: CSARSDRPFLDEQFF. CDR3 DNA: TGCAGTGCTAGATCTGACAGGCCCTTCTTGGATGAGCAGTTCTTC. This chain links TRBV20-1 with TRBJ2-1, with TRBD1 as a possible D gene (6 bases). This CDR3 comprises 15 residues. Germline V gene sequence: CDR1 DFQATT, CDR2 SNEGSKA (reference sequence). V lost 2 bases to trimming and J lost 8 bases, with 19 bases between them.

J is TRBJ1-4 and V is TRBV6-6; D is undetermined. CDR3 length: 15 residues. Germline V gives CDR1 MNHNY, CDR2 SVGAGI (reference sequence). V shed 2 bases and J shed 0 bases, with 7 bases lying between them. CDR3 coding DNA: TGTGCCAGCAGTTACCATCGAGCAACTAATGAAAAACTGTTTTTT. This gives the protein CASSYHRATNEKLFF.

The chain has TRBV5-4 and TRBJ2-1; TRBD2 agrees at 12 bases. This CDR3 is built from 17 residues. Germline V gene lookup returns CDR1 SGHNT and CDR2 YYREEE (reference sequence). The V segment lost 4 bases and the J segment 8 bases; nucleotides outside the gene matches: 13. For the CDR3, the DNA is TGTGCCAGCAGCCGACACCTAGCGGGAGGGCCTATGGATGAGCAGTTCTTC. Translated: CASSRHLAGGPMDEQFF.